These T cell receptor beta chains were read from a single sample in a study of circulating CD8 cells and anti-PD-1 response in melanoma. A single record per CDR3 protein comes from TCRdb applying MiXCR to the reads. The table includes 350 to 500 distinct CDR3 sequences, about 11% detected once. The material sequenced was CD8+ T cells from PBMCs, taken at baseline or after one month of anti-PD-1 therapy (not recorded which). All receptors come from a human donor with melanoma. Each CDR3 is given with its conserved first and last residue. The D gene is left open where the match is weak. Clone size is not always given. Where it is, it says once, few, many or a class for expanded clones.

abundance	v_gene	j_gene	d_gene	CDR3aa	CDR3nt
medium-sized	TRBV27	TRBJ2-1	TRBD2	CASKLAGGSSYNEQFF	TGTGCCAGTAAACTAGCGGGAGGTTCTTCCTACAATGAGCAGTTCTTC
large	TRBV27	TRBJ2-7	.	CASSLSQGTYEQYF	TGTGCCAGCAGTTTATCCCAGGGTACCTACGAGCAGTACTTC
.	TRBV28	TRBJ2-1	TRBD2	CASSSLAGAYEQFF	TGTGCCAGCAGTTCACTAGCGGGAGCCTATGAGCAGTTCTTC
large	TRBV2	TRBJ2-2	.	CASSDSLVGELFF	TGTGCCAGCAGTGACAGCCTTGTCGGGGAGCTGTTTTTT
large	TRBV19	TRBJ2-2	.	CASSIWSNGELFF	TGTGCCAGTAGTATATGGAGTAACGGGGAGCTGTTTTTT
large	TRBV24-1	TRBJ2-3	.	CATAPGGARPITDTQYF	TGTGCCACAGCCCCCGGCGGGGCCCGACCTATCACAGATACGCAGTATTTT
.	TRBV29-1	TRBJ1-4	TRBD1	CSVPGGSEKLFF	TGCAGCGTCCCAGGGGGCAGCGAAAAACTGTTTTTT
medium-sized	TRBV5-1	TRBJ1-2	.	CASSHDKPYGYTF	TGCGCCAGCAGTCACGACAAGCCCTATGGCTACACCTTC
.	TRBV13	TRBJ2-1	.	CASSSGPQGEQFF	TGTGCCAGCAGCAGCGGCCCTCAGGGTGAGCAGTTCTTC
large	TRBV14	TRBJ1-1	.	CASSQRDEIMNTEAFF	TGTGCCAGCAGCCAGCGGGACGAAATCATGAACACTGAAGCTTTCTTT
hyperexpanded	TRBV2	TRBJ2-1	.	CASSAPRTTSEQFF	TGTGCCAGCAGTGCCCCACGGACAACTAGTGAGCAGTTCTTC
medium-sized	TRBV28	TRBJ2-6	.	CASSFEGAGANVLTF	TGTGCCAGCAGTTTTGAGGGCGCGGGGGCCAACGTCCTGACTTTC
medium-sized	TRBV25-1	TRBJ2-7	.	CASSDPISYEQYF	TGTGCCAGCAGTGACCCTATATCCTACGAGCAGTACTTC
medium-sized	TRBV27	TRBJ2-1	.	CASSLYGYGAYNEQFF	TGTGCCAGCAGTTTATACGGATACGGGGCCTACAATGAGCAGTTCTTC
.	TRBV28	TRBJ2-7	TRBD2	CASSLLAGSSYEQYF	TGTGCCAGCAGTTTACTAGCGGGGAGCTCCTACGAGCAGTACTTC
medium-sized	TRBV28	TRBJ2-7	TRBD1	CASSSYGQGEGYEQYF	TGTGCCAGCAGTTCTTATGGACAGGGGGAGGGCTACGAGCAGTACTTC
medium-sized	TRBV10-3	TRBJ2-5	.	CAITSGRSETQYF	TGTGCCATCACAAGCGGGCGTTCAGAGACCCAGTACTTC
medium-sized	TRBV11-2	TRBJ2-7	.	CASSLGPAPYEQYF	TGTGCCAGCAGCTTAGGCCCGGCGCCCTACGAGCAGTACTTC
medium-sized	TRBV7-3	TRBJ1-1	.	CASSSGGTNTEAFF	TGTGCCAGCAGCTCAGGAGGAACGAACACTGAAGCTTTCTTT
large	TRBV4-3	TRBJ2-5	.	CANDRFVGETQYF	TGCGCCAACGACCGGTTCGTTGGAGAGACCCAGTACTTC
.	TRBV28	TRBJ2-7	.	CASSLSPLGLPGDEQYF	TGTGCCAGCAGTTTATCGCCCCTTGGGTTGCCCGGGGACGAGCAGTACTTC
few	TRBV7-3	TRBJ1-5	.	CASSPSGGNQPQHF	TGTGCCAGCAGCCCGAGTGGTGGCAATCAGCCCCAGCATTTT
.	TRBV9	TRBJ2-1	TRBD1	CASSVGHGQGNYNEQFF	TGTGCCAGCAGCGTAGGGCATGGACAGGGGAACTACAATGAGCAGTTCTTC
few	TRBV27	TRBJ1-2	TRBD1	CASSLTGAYGYTF	TGTGCCAGCAGTTTAACAGGGGCCTATGGCTACACCTTC
medium-sized	TRBV28	TRBJ1-3	.	CASSNQHNRDSGNTIYF	TGTGCCAGCAGTAACCAGCACAACAGGGACTCTGGAAACACCATATATTTT
medium-sized	TRBV20-1	TRBJ1-2	.	CSARATNYGYTF	TGCAGTGCTAGAGCAACGAACTATGGCTACACCTTC
medium-sized	TRBV27	TRBJ2-1	.	CASSLPPGNEQFF	TGTGCCAGCAGCCTCCCCCCAGGGAATGAGCAGTTCTTC
large	TRBV27	TRBJ2-7	TRBD1	CASSPRWEMPGQGAYEQYF	TGTGCCAGCAGTCCCCGATGGGAAATGCCGGGACAGGGGGCTTACGAGCAGTACTTC